This TCR beta chain stems from a study of cytomegalovirus exposure and HLA in healthy donors. V gave up 4 bases and J gave up 4 bases; unmatched junction bases: 3. The CDR3 has 13 amino acids. In germline, CDR1 is SGHDN, CDR2 FVKESK. 13 Jbeta primers and 60 Vbeta primers were used for the PCR. Profiling relied on immunoSEQ multiplex PCR, and the TCRdb table lists in-frame clones only, not all of them. The data contain under 200,000 clones, less than 90% of them singletons. Findings of the study overall: Relative to equally common others, HLA-associated TCR beta chains showed greater clonal expansion in a later analysis. Across donors, most TCRs were seen rarely, yet some public ones were widespread.

On this clone itself: The antigen remains undetermined.

The receptor was isolated from a male donor in good health and CMV-seropositive. The V and J genes are TRBV14 and TRBJ1-1; 7 nucleotides align to TRBD1. The sample consisted of PBMCs. The CDR3 nucleotides read TGTGCCAGCAGCCCGAACAGGGGCACTGAAGCTTTCTTT. Its translation: CASSPNRGTEAFF. Full variable domain (rest looked up from reference TRBV14 and TRBJ1-1): EAGVTQFPSHSVIEKGQTVTLRCDPISGHDNLYWYRRVMGKEIKFLLHFVKESKQDESGMPNNRFLAERTGGTYSTLKVQPAELEDSGVYFCASSPNRGTEAFFGQGTRLTVV.